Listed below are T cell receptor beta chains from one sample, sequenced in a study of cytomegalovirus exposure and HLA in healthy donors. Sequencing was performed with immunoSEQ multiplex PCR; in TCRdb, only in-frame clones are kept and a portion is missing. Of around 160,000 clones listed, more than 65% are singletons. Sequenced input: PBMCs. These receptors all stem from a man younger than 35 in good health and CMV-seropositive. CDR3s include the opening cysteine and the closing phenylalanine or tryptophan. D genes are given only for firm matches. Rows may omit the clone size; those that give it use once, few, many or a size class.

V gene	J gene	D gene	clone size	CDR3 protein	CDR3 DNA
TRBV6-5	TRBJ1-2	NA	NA	CASSRMDRFYGYTF	TGTGCCAGCAGCCGTATGGACAGATTCTATGGCTACACCTTC
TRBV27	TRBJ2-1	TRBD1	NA	CASSPRQGAYNEQFF	TGTGCCAGCAGTCCGAGACAGGGTGCCTACAATGAGCAGTTCTTC
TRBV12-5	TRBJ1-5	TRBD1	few	CASLGGGNQPQHF	TGTGCTAGTCTAGGGGGCGGCAATCAGCCCCAGCATTTT
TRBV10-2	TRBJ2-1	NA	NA	CASRTKPYNEQFF	TGCGCCAGCCGAACGAAGCCCTACAATGAGCAGTTCTTC
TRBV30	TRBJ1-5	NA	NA	CAWSVIAGRQPQHF	TGTGCCTGGAGTGTAATTGCAGGGAGGCAGCCCCAGCATTTT
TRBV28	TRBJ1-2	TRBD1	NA	CASSPGDRANYGYTF	TGTGCCAGCAGCCCCGGGGACAGAGCTAACTATGGCTACACCTTC
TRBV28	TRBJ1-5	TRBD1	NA	CASSPGQGYQPQHF	TGTGCCAGCAGTCCGGGACAGGGTTATCAGCCCCAGCATTTT
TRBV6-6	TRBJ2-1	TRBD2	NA	CASSPLSGGNNEQFF	TGTGCCAGCAGCCCCCTCAGCGGGGGGAACAATGAGCAGTTCTTC
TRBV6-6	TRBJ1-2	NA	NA	CASSYSLGAYGYTF	TGTGCCAGCAGTTACTCACTTGGGGCTTATGGCTACACCTTC
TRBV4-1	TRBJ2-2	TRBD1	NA	CASSPTGRKNTGELFF	TGCGCCAGCAGCCCGACAGGGCGAAAGAACACCGGGGAGCTGTTTTTT
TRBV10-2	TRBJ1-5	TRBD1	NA	CASSDPGGGQPQHF	TGCGCCAGCAGTGATCCAGGGGGTGGTCAGCCCCAGCATTTT
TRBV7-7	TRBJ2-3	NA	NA	CASSSDRSDTQYF	TGTGCTAGCAGCTCCGACAGATCAGATACGCAGTATTTT
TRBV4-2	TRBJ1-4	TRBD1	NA	CASSQEMLGQGNEKLFF	TGTGCCAGCAGCCAAGAAATGTTAGGACAGGGGAATGAAAAACTGTTTTTT
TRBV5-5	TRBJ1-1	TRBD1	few	CASSSDREGITEAFF	TGTGCCAGCAGCTCGGACAGGGAGGGAATCACTGAAGCTTTCTTT
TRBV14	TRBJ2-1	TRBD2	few	CASSQVSSGGNQFF	TGTGCCAGCAGCCAAGTTAGTAGCGGGGGAAATCAGTTCTTC
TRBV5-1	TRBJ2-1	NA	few	CASSSPGNYNEQFF	TGCGCCAGCAGCTCCCCGGGGAATTACAATGAGCAGTTCTTC
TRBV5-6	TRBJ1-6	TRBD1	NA	CASRQLRDSPDSPLHF	TGTGCCAGCAGACAACTACGGGACAGCCCTGATTCACCCCTCCACTTT
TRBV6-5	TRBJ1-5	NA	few	CASSPQGNNQPQHF	TGTGCCAGCAGTCCGCAGGGGAACAATCAGCCCCAGCATTTT
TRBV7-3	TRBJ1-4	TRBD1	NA	CASMPGKGTGWLHEKLFF	TGTGCCAGCATGCCCGGAAAAGGGACAGGGTGGTTGCATGAAAAACTGTTTTTT
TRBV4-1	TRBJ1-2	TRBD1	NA	CASSQPGQRATANYGYTF	TGCGCCAGCAGCCAACCGGGACAGAGGGCAACAGCTAACTATGGCTACACCTTC
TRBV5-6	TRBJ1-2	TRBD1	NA	CASSGLDRVVGGYTF	TGTGCCAGCAGCGGTCTCGACAGGGTTGTCGGTGGCTACACCTTC
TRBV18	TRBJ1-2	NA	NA	CASSPRQSPPEGYTF	TGTGCCAGCTCTCCCCGACAAAGCCCACCTGAAGGCTACACCTTC
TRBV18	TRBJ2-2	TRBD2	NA	CASSPTLAANTGELFF	TGTGCCAGCTCACCCACACTAGCGGCGAACACCGGGGAGCTGTTTTTT
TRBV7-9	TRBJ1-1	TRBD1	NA	CASSLGAGQGATEAFF	TGTGCCAGCAGCTTAGGGGCGGGACAGGGGGCAACTGAAGCTTTCTTT
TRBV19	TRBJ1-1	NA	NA	CASIRNTEAFF	TGTGCCAGTATCAGAAACACTGAAGCTTTCTTT
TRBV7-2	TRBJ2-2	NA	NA	CASSLGGAANTGELFF	TGTGCCTCCAGCTTGGGCGGGGCAGCGAACACCGGGGAGCTGTTTTTT
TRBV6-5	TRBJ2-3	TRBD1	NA	CASSYAGQGPTDTQYF	TGTGCCAGCAGTTACGCAGGACAGGGGCCTACAGATACGCAGTATTTT
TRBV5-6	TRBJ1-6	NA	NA	CASTTGGSYNSPLHF	TGTGCCAGTACCACCGGAGGGTCCTATAATTCACCCCTCCACTTT
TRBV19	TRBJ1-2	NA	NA	CASTTDSGYGYTF	TGTGCCAGTACCACGGACAGCGGCTATGGCTACACCTTC
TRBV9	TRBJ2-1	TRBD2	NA	CASSAGTSGPSYNEQFF	TGTGCCAGCAGCGCCGGGACTAGCGGACCCTCCTACAATGAGCAGTTCTTC
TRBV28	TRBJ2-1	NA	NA	CASSPPGDNEQFF	TGTGCCAGCAGTCCTCCGGGGGACAATGAGCAGTTCTTC
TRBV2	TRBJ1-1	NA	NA	CASTGQIMNTEAFF	TGTGCCAGCACCGGACAGATCATGAACACTGAAGCTTTCTTT
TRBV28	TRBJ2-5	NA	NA	CASSLQSASANQETQYF	TGTGCCAGCAGTTTACAGTCGGCTAGCGCGAATCAAGAGACCCAGTACTTC
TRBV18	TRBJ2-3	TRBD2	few	CASSSQRGRSADTQYF	TGTGCCAGCTCATCCCAGCGGGGGCGGAGTGCAGATACGCAGTATTTT
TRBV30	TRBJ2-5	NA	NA	CAWAAGGLGETQYF	TGTGCCTGGGCCGCCGGGGGGCTAGGGGAGACCCAGTACTTC
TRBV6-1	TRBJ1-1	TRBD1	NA	CASRDRGLTEAFF	TGTGCCAGCAGGGACAGGGGGCTCACTGAAGCTTTCTTT
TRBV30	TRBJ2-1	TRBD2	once	CAWGFGLAGGPKQFF	TGTGCCTGGGGGTTCGGACTAGCGGGGGGGCCTAAGCAGTTCTTC
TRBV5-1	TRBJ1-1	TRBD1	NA	CASSLGDRGDTEAFF	TGCGCCAGCAGCTTGGGGGACAGAGGGGACACTGAAGCTTTCTTT
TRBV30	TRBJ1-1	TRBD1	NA	CASPSDRGFNTEAFF	TGTGCCTCCCCGTCCGACAGGGGCTTCAACACTGAAGCTTTCTTT
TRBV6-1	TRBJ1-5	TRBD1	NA	CASSEVYRGNQPQHF	TGCGCCAGCAGTGAAGTGTACAGGGGGAATCAGCCCCAGCATTTT